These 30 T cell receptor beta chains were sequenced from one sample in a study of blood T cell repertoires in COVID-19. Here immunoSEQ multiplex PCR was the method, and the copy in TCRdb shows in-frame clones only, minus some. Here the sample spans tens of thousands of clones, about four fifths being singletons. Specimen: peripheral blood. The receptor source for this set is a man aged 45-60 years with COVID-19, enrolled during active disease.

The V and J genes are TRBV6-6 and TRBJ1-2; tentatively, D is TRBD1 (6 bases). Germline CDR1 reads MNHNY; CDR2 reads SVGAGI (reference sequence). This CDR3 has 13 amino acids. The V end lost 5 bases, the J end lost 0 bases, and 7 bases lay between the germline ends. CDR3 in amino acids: CASSRTANYGYTF. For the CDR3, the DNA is TGTGCCAGCAGTCGGACAGCTAACTATGGCTACACCTTC.

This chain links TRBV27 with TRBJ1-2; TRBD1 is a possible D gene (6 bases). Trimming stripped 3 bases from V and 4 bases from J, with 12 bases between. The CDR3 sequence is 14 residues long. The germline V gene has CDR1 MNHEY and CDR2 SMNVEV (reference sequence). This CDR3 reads CASSLGGGGYGYTF. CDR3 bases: TGTGCCAGCAGTTTGGGAGGGGGGGGCTATGGCTACACCTTC.

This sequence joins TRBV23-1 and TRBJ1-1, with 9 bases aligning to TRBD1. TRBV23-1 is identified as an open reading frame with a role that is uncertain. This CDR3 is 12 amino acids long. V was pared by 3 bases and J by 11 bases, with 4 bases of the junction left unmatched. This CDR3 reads CASSHPGQGAFF. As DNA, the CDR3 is TGCGCCAGCAGTCATCCAGGACAGGGGGCTTTCTTT.

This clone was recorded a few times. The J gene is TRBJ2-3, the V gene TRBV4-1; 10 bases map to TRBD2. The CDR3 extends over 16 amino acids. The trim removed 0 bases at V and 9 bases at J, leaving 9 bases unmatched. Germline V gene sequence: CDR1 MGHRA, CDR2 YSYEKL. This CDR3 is CASSQERGLAFETQYF. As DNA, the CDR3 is TGCGCCAGCAGCCAAGAAAGGGGACTAGCGTTTGAGACGCAGTATTTT.

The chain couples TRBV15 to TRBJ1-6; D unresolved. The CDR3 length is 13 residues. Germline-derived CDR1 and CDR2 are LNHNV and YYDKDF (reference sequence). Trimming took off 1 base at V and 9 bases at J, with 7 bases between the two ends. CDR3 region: CATSRGVGSPLHF. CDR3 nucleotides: TGTGCCACCAGCAGAGGCGTTGGTTCACCCCTCCACTTT.

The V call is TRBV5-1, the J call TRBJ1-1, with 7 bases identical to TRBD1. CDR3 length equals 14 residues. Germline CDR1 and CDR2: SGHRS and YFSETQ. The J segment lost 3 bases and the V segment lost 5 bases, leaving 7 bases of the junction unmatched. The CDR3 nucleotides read TGCGCCAGCAGTACCACAGGGGATCACACTGAAGCTTTCTTT. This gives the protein CASSTTGDHTEAFF.

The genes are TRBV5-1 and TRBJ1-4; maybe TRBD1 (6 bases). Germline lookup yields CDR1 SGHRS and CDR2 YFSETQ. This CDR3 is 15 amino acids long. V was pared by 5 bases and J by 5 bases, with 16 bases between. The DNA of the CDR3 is TGCGCCAGCAGAGGGAAGGACAGCATGAATGAAAAACTGTTTTTT. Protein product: CASRGKDSMNEKLFF.

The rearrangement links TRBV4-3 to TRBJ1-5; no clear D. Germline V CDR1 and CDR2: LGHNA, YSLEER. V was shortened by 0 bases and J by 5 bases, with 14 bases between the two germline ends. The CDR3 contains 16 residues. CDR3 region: CASSQDRRMEHQPQHF. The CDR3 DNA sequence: TGCGCCAGCAGCCAAGATCGAAGGATGGAGCATCAGCCCCAGCATTTT.

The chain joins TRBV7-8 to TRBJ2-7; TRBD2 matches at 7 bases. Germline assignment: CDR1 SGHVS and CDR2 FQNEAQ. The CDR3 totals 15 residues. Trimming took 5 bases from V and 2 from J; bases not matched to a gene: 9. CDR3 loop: CASSLRWGGTYEQYF. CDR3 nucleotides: TGTGCCAGCAGCCTAAGGTGGGGAGGGACCTACGAGCAGTACTTC.

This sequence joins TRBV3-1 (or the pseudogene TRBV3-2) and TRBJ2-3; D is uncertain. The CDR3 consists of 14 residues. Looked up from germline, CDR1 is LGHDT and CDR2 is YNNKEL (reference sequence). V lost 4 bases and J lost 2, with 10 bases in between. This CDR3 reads CASSPSAYTDTQYF. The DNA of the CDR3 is TGTGCCAGCAGCCCCTCCGCCTACACAGATACGCAGTATTTT.

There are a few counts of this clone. The CDR3 reads CASSPGLTSTDTQYF. CDR3 in DNA: TGTGCCAGCAGCCCGGGACTAACTAGCACAGATACGCAGTATTTT. J is TRBJ2-3 and V is TRBV4-2; the match to TRBD2 covers 7 bases. This CDR3 has 15 residues. V lost 4 bases to trimming and J lost 0 bases; unmatched junction nucleotides: 4. The germline V gene has CDR1 LGHNA and CDR2 YNFKEQ.

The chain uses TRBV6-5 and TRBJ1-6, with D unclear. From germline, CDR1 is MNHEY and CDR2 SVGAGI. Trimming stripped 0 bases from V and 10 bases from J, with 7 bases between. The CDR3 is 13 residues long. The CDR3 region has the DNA TGTGCCAGCAGTTACTCTTGGGAGTCACCCCTCCACTTT. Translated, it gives CASSYSWESPLHF.

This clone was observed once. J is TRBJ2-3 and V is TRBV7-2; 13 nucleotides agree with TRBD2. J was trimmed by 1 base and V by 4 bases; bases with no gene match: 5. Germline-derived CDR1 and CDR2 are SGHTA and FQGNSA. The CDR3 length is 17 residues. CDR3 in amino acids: CASSSGLAGAGTDTQYF. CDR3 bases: TGTGCCAGCAGCTCCGGACTAGCGGGGGCCGGCACAGATACGCAGTATTTT.

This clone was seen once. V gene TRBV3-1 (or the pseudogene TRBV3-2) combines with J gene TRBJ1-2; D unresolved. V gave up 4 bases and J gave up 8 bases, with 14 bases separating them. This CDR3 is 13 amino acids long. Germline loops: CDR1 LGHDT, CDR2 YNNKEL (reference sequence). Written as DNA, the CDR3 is TGTGCCAGCAGCCGTAGAGGCGGAGAAGGCTACACCTTC. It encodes CASSRRGGEGYTF.

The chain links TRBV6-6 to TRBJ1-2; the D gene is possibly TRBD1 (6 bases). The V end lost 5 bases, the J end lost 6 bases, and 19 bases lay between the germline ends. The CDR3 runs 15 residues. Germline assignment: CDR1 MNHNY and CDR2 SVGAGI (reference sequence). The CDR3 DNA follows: TGTGCCAGCAGTGGATCCCTCGCGGGGGCGAATGGCTACACCTTC. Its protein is CASSGSLAGANGYTF.

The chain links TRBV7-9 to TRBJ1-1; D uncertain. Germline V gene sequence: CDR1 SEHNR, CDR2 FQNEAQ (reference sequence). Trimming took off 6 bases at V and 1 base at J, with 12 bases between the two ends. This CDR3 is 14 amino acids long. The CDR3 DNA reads TGTGCCAGCAGTCCCCTGCTCGGGAACACTGAAGCTTTCTTT. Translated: CASSPLLGNTEAFF. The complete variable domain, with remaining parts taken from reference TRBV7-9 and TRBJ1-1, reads DTGVSQNPRHKITKRGQNVTFRCDPISEHNRLYWYRQTLGQGPEFLTYFQNEAQLEKSRLLSDRFSAERPKGSFSTLEIQRTEQGDSAMYLCASSPLLGNTEAFFGQGTRLTVV.

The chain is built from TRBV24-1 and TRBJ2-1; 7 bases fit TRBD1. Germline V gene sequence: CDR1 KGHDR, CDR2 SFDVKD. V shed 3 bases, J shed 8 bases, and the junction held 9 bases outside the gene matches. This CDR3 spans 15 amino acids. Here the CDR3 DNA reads TGTGCCACCAGTGATCCTCACAGGGGTATAGATGAGCAGTTCTTC. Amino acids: CATSDPHRGIDEQFF.

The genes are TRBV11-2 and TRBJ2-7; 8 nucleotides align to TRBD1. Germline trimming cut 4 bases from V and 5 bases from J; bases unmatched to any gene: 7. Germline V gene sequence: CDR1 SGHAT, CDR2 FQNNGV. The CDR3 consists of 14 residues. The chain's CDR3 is CASSYSQGVDEQYF. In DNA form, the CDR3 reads TGTGCCAGCAGCTACTCACAGGGGGTTGACGAGCAGTACTTC.

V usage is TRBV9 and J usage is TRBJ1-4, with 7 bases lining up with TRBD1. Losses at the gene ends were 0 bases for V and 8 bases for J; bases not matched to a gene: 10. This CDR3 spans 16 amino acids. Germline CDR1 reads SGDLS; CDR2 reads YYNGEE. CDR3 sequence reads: CASSVGVTGSREKLFF. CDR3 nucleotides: TGTGCCAGCAGCGTAGGGGTGACAGGGTCTCGGGAAAAACTGTTTTTT.

The CDR3 reads CASLGQVEETQYF. The CDR3 DNA reads TGCGCCAGCCTGGGGCAAGTAGAAGAGACCCAGTACTTC. The rearrangement links TRBV5-1 to TRBJ2-5, with D perhaps TRBD1 (5 bases). This CDR3 spans 13 amino acids. The V gene's germline CDR1 is SGHRS and CDR2 YFSETQ. V was shortened by 7 bases and J by 3 bases, with 13 bases between the two germline ends.

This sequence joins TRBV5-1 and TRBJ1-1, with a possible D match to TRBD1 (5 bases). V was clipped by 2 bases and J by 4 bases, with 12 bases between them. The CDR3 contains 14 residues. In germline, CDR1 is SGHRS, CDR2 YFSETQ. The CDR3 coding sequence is TGCGCCAGCAGCTTTGGGGCGGAAGGCACTGAAGCTTTCTTT. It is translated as CASSFGAEGTEAFF.

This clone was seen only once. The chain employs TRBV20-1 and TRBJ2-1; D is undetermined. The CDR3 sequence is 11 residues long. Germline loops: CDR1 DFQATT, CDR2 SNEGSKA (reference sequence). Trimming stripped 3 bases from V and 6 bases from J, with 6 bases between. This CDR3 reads CSASSRNEQFF. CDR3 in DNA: TGCAGTGCTAGCTCTCGCAATGAGCAGTTCTTC.

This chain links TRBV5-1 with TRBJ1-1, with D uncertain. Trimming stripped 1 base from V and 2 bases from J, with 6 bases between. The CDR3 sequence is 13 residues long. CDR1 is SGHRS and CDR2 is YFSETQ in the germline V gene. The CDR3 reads CASSLPGNTEAFF. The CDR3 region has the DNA TGCGCCAGCAGCTTGCCGGGTAACACTGAAGCTTTCTTT.

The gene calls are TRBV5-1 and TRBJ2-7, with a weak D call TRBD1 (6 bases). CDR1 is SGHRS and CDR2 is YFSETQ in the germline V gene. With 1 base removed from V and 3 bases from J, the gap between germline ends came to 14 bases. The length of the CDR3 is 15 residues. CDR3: CASSLLGTQNYEQYF. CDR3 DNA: TGCGCCAGCAGCTTGCTAGGGACACAAAACTACGAGCAGTACTTC.

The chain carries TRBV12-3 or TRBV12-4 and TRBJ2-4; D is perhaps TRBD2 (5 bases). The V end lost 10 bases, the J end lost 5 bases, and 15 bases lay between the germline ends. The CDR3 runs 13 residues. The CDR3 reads CATRSREQNIQYF. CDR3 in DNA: TGTGCCACCAGATCACGGGAACAAAACATTCAGTACTTC.

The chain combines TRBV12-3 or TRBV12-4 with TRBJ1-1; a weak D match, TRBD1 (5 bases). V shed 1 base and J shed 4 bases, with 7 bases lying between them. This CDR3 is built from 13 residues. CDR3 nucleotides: TGTGCCAGCAGTTTAGGGCAGGGCACTGAAGCTTTCTTT. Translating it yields CASSLGQGTEAFF.

The CDR3 loop reads CASSLAQGGEKLFF. The CDR3 nucleotides are TGTGCCAGCAGTTTAGCACAGGGGGGCGAAAAACTGTTTTTT. The chain uses TRBV6-5 and TRBJ1-4, with 8 nucleotides matching TRBD1. The CDR3 is 14 residues long. J gave up 8 bases and V 4 bases, and 6 bases lay outside the gene matches. Germline V gives CDR1 MNHEY, CDR2 SVGAGI.

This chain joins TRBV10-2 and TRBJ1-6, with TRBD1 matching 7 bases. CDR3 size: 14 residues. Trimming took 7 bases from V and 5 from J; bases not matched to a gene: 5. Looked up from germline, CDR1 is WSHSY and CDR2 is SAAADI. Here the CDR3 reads CASKDRANNSPLHF. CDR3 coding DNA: TGCGCCAGCAAAGACAGGGCCAATAATTCACCCCTCCACTTT.

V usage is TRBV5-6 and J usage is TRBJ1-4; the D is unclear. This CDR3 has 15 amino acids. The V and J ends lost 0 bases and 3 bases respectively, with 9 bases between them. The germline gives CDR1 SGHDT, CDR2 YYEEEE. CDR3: CASSLGAASNEKLFF. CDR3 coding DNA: TGTGCCAGCAGCTTGGGGGCAGCATCTAATGAAAAACTGTTTTTT.

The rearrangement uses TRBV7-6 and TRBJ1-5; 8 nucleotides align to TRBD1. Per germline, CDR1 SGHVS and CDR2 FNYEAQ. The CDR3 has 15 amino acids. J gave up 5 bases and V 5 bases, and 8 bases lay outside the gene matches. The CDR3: CASSPRTGFDQPQHF. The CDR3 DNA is TGTGCCAGCAGCCCGCGGACAGGGTTTGATCAGCCCCAGCATTTT.